This passage covers 16 T cell receptor beta chains from one sample sequenced in a study of T cell repertoires in cytomegalovirus infection. TCRdb independently ran MiXCR on the reads; one entry per CDR3 protein. The sample lists about 920,000 distinct CDR3 sequences, roughly 30% occurring once. Their antigen targets remain unknown. The sample here was cultured CD8+ T cells from PBMCs, taken from culture after CMV antigen stimulation. These receptors were taken from a human donor in good health (CMV status not recorded). Some clones in this sample may be carry-over from other donors' samples.

The table lists this clonotype with a few counts. This rearrangement joins TRBV4-1 to TRBJ1-1, with D possibly matching TRBD1 (6 bases). Between the trimmed V and J ends, which lost 1 base and 4 bases, there was a span of 10 bases. Looked up from germline, CDR1 is MGHRA and CDR2 is YSYEKL. There are 14 residues in the CDR3. The CDR3 sequence: CASSQVTGITEAFF. For the CDR3, the DNA is TGCGCCAGCAGCCAAGTTACAGGGATCACTGAAGCTTTCTTT.

This chain joins TRBV5-6 and TRBJ1-1; D is undetermined. The V gene lost 2 bases and the J gene lost 7 bases, with 15 bases spanning the gap. CDR1 and CDR2 from the germline V gene are SGHDT and YYEEEE. The CDR3 is 14 amino acids. CDR3 nucleotide sequence: TGTGCCAGCAGCTTCGGCCGTCCGGCAGGTGAAGCTTTCTTT. It yields the protein CASSFGRPAGEAFF. The full variable domain, its missing parts supplied by reference TRBV5-6 and TRBJ1-1, is DAGVTQSPTHLIKTRGQQVTLRCSPKSGHDTVSWYQQALGQGPQFIFQYYEEEERQRGNFPDRFSGHQFPNYSSELNVNALLLGDSALYLCASSFGRPAGEAFFGQGTRLTVV.

The table lists this clonotype with a few counts. The chain couples TRBV19 to TRBJ1-1, with D perhaps matching TRBD1 (5 bases). Trimming shortened V by 3 bases and J by 0 bases, and 11 bases separated the two germline ends. The CDR3 has 15 residues. Per the germline V gene, CDR1 is LNHDA and CDR2 is SQIVND (reference sequence). The CDR3 spells CASSIFRDLNTEAFF. In nucleotides, the CDR3 is TGTGCCAGTAGTATTTTCAGGGACTTGAACACTGAAGCTTTCTTT.

V usage is TRBV5-5 and J usage is TRBJ1-1; perhaps TRBD1 as D (6 bases). CDR3 length: 13 residues. CDR1 SGHKS and CDR2 YYEKEE come from the germline V gene (reference sequence). V was pared by 5 bases and J by 3 bases, with 11 bases between. The CDR3: CASSHRVHTEAFF. CDR3 bases: TGTGCCAGCAGTCACAGGGTCCACACTGAAGCTTTCTTT.

J is TRBJ1-2 and V is TRBV20-1; D ambiguous. Trimming removed 0 bases from V and 3 bases from J, with 14 bases in between. This CDR3 is 15 amino acids long. Germline V gene data show CDR1 as DFQATT and CDR2 as SNEGSKA (reference sequence). The CDR3 spells CSARDLRRVYYGYTF. The CDR3 nucleotides read TGCAGTGCTAGAGATTTAAGAAGGGTTTACTATGGCTACACCTTC.

V and J are TRBV27 and TRBJ1-5, with no clear D. The ends were cut back, 6 bases at V and 6 bases at J, with 21 bases in the middle. CDR1 and CDR2 from the germline V gene are MNHEY and SMNVEV (reference sequence). This CDR3 spans 16 amino acids. The CDR3 sequence: CASSPSDGEVGQPQHF. The CDR3 DNA reads as TGTGCCAGCAGCCCATCAGACGGGGAAGTGGGTCAGCCCCAGCATTTT.

This clonotype has more than one count but fewer than ten. J is TRBJ2-3 and V is TRBV7-9; perhaps TRBD2 as D (6 bases). Germline V lookup: CDR1 SEHNR, CDR2 FQNEAQ (reference sequence). This CDR3 contains 15 residues. V was trimmed by 5 bases and J by 0 bases, leaving 12 bases between them. CDR3 sequence: CASSARRVSTDTQYF. Written as DNA, the CDR3 is TGTGCCAGCAGCGCCCGGAGGGTGAGCACAGATACGCAGTATTTT.

This clonotype has a count of ten or more. The rearrangement joins TRBV7-6 to TRBJ2-1; the match to TRBD2 covers 10 bases. The CDR3 contains 15 residues. CDR1 SGHVS and CDR2 FNYEAQ come from the germline V gene. With V trimmed by 2 bases and J by 8 bases, 6 bases remained unmatched. The CDR3 nucleotides are TGTGCCAGCAGCTTAAGTAGCGGGGGGTACGATGAGCAGTTCTTC. Protein product: CASSLSSGGYDEQFF. The full variable domain, completed using reference TRBV7-6 and TRBJ2-1, is GAGVSQSPRYKVTKRGQDVALRCDPISGHVSLYWYRQALGQGPEFLTYFNYEAQQDKSGLPNDRFSAERPEGSISTLTIQRTEQRDSAMYRCASSLSSGGYDEQFFGPGTRLTVL.

The V call is TRBV24-1, the J call TRBJ2-7, with 7 nucleotides matching TRBD1. With 4 bases clipped from V and 0 bases from J, the junction kept 5 bases outside the gene matches. CDR3 length: 15 amino acids. Germline V lookup: CDR1 KGHDR, CDR2 SFDVKD. CDR3 amino acids: CATSDRQGDSYEQYV. CDR3 DNA sequence: TGTGCCACCAGTGACCGACAGGGTGACTCCTACGAGCAGTACGTC.

J is TRBJ1-6 and V is TRBV6-5; 8 nucleotides line up with TRBD1. Per germline, CDR1 MNHEY and CDR2 SVGAGI. The length of the CDR3 is 15 residues. J gave up 8 bases and V 4 bases, and 7 bases lay outside the gene matches. The CDR3 sequence: CASSLSVTGDSPLHF. The CDR3 coding sequence is TGTGCCAGCAGTTTGAGTGTGACAGGGGATTCACCCCTCCACTTT.

There are many counts of this clonotype. In DNA, the CDR3 is TGTGCCAGCAGCTCCGATGGGACGTCTCTGTTGTGCACAGATACGCAGTATTTT. Amino acid sequence: CASSSDGTSLLCTDTQYF. The genes are TRBV7-2 and TRBJ2-3; either TRBD1 or TRBD2 may fit D (5 bases each). CDR1 SGHTA and CDR2 FQGNSA come from the germline V gene. The CDR3 loop spans 18 amino acids. V gave up 4 bases and J gave up 1 base, with 21 bases separating them.

This clonotype was seen a few times. V and J are TRBV11-2 and TRBJ1-1, with no clear D. CDR3 length: 16 residues. Germline V gene sequence: CDR1 SGHAT, CDR2 FQNNGV. V was cut by 4 bases and J by 1 base, with 16 bases left in between. The CDR3 DNA sequence: TGTGCCAGCAGCTCCTTCTCCCGGGGAGAGAACACTGAAGCTTTCTTT. This codes for CASSSFSRGENTEAFF.

The genes are TRBV7-2 and TRBJ1-3; no firm D call. Germline values: CDR1 SGHTA, CDR2 FQGNSA. The length of the CDR3 is 17 residues. Trimming cost V 1 base and J 0 bases, with 13 bases left between them. The CDR3 reads CASSLEVRHLSGNTIYF. For the CDR3, the DNA is TGTGCCAGCAGCTTAGAAGTGCGGCACCTCTCTGGAAACACCATATATTTT.

This clonotype was counted between two and nine times. The gene calls are TRBV7-9 and TRBJ1-4, with D possibly TRBD1 on 6 matching bases. Trimming cost V 1 base and J 5 bases, with 17 bases left between them. The CDR3 has 17 amino acids. Germline V lookup: CDR1 SEHNR, CDR2 FQNEAQ (reference sequence). Here the CDR3 DNA reads TGTGCCAGCAGCTTAGACAGGTCACGGGGGCCAAATGAAAAACTGTTTTTT. The encoded protein is CASSLDRSRGPNEKLFF.

The chain carries TRBV27 and TRBJ2-1, with D possibly TRBD1 on 6 matching bases. The CDR3 sequence is 19 residues long. V gave up 4 bases and J gave up 4 bases, with 26 bases separating them. Germline assignment: CDR1 MNHEY and CDR2 SMNVEV (reference sequence). CDR3 nucleotide sequence: TGTGCCAGCAGTTCTCCGGGCAAAGAGGGGACACCGAATTACAATGAGCAGTTCTTC. It translates to CASSSPGKEGTPNYNEQFF.

V and J are TRBV14 and TRBJ2-6; 7 bases map to TRBD1. The CDR3 covers 19 residues. From germline, CDR1 is SGHDN and CDR2 FVKESK. V gave up 0 bases and J gave up 0 bases; unmatched junction bases: 8. CDR3 DNA sequence: TGTGCCAGCAGCCAAGAACCCGGACAGGCGATCTCTGGGGCCAACGTCCTGACTTTC. It specifies CASSQEPGQAISGANVLTF.